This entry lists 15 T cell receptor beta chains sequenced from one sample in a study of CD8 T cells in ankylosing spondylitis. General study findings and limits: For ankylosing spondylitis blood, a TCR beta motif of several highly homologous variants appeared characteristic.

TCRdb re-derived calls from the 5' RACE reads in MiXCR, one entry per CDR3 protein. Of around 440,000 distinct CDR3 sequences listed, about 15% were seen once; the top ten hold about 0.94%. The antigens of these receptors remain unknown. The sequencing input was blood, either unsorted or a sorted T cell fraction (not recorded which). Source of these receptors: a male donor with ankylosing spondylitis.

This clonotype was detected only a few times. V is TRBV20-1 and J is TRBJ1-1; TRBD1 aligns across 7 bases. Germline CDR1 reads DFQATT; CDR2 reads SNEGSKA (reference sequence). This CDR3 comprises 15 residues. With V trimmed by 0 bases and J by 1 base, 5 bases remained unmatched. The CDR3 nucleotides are TGCAGTGCTAGAGATAGAAGGACAGGGAACACTGAAGCTTTCTTT. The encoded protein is CSARDRRTGNTEAFF.

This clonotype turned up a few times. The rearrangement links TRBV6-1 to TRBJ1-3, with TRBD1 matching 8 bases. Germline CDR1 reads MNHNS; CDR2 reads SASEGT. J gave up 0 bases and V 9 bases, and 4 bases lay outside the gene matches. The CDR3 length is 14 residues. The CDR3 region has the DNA TGTGCCAGTACAGGGGGGAACTCTGGAAACACCATATATTTT. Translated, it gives CASTGGNSGNTIYF.

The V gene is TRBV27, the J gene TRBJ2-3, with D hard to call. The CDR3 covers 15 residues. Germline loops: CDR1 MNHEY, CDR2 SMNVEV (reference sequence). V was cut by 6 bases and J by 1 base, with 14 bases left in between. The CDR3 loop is CASRPYGRGTDTQYF. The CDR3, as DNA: TGTGCCAGCAGGCCCTACGGGCGCGGCACAGATACGCAGTATTTT.

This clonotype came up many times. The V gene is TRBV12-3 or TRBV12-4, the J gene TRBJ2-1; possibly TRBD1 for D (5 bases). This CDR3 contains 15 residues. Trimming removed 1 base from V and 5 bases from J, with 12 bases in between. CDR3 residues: CASSLGSAGNNEQFF. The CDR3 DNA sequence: TGTGCCAGCAGTTTAGGTTCGGCAGGGAACAATGAGCAGTTCTTC.

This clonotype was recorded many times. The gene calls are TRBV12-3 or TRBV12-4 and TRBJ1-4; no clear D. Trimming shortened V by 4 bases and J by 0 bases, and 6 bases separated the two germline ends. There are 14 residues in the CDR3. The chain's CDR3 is CASSSTPTNEKLFF. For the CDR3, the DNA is TGTGCCAGCAGTTCGACACCAACTAATGAAAAACTGTTTTTT.

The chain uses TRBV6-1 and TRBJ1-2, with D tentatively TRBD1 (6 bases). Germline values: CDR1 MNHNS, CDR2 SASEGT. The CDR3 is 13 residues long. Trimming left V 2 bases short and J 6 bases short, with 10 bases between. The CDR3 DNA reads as TGTGCCAGCAGTGAAAGACAGGCTAATGGCTACACCTTC. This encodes CASSERQANGYTF.

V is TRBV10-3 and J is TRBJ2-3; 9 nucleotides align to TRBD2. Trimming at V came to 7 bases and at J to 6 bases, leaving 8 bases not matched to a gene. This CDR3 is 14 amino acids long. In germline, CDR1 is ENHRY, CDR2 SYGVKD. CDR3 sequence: CAIKSSSGEDTQYF. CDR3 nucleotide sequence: TGTGCCATCAAATCGTCTAGCGGGGAGGATACGCAGTATTTT.

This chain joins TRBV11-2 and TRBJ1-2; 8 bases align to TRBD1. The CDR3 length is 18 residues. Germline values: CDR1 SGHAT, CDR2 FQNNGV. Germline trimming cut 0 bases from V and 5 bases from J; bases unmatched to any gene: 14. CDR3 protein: CASSLEATGVFGSYGYTF. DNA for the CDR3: TGTGCCAGCAGCTTAGAGGCGACAGGGGTTTTTGGGAGTTATGGCTACACCTTC.

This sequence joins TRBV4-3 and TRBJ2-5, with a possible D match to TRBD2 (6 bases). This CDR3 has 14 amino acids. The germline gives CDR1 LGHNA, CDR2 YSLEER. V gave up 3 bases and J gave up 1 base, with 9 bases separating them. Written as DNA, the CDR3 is TGCGCCAGCAGCCATGGCGGGGCCCAAGAGACCCAGTACTTC. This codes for CASSHGGAQETQYF.

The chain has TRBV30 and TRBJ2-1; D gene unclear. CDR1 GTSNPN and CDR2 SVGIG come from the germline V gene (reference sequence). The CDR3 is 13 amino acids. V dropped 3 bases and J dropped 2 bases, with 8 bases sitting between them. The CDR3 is CAWSGRTYNEQFF. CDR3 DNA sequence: TGTGCCTGGAGCGGACGGACCTACAATGAGCAGTTCTTC. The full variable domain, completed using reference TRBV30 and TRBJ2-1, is SQTIHQWPATLVQPVGSPLSLECTVEGTSNPNLYWYRQAAGRGLQLLFYSVGIGQISSEVPQNLSASRPQDRQFILSSKKLLLSDSGFYLCAWSGRTYNEQFFGPGTRLTVL.

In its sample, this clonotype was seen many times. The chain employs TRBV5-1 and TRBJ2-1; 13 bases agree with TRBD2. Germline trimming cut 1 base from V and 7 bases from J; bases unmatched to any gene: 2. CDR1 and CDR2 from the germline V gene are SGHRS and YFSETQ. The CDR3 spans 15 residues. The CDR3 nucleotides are TGCGCCAGCAGCTTGACACTAGCGGGGGGGAATGAGCAGTTCTTC. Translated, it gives CASSLTLAGGNEQFF.

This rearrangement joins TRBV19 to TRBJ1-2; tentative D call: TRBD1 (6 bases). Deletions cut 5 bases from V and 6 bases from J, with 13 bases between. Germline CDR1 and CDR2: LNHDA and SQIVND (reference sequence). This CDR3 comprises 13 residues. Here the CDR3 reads CASSSPRGNGYTF. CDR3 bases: TGTGCCAGTAGTTCGCCCAGGGGTAATGGCTACACCTTC.

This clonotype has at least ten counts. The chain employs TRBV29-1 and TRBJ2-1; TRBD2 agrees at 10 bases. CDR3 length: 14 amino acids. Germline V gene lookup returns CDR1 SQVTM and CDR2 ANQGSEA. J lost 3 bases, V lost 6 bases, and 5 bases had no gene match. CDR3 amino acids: CSVELAGVYNEQFF. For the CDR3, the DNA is TGCAGCGTGGAGCTAGCGGGGGTCTACAATGAGCAGTTCTTC.

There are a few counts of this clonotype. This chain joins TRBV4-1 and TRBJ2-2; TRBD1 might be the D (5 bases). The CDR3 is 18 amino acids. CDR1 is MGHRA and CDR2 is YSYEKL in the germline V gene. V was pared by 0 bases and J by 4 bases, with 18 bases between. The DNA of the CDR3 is TGCGCCAGCAGCCAAGATCTCGACTTAGTCAGGGCCACCGGGGAGCTGTTTTTT. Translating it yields CASSQDLDLVRATGELFF.

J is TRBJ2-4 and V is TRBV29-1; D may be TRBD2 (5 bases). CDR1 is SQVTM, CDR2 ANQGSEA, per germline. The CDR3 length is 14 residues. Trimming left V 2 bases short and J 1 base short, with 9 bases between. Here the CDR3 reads CSVETGIAKNIQYF. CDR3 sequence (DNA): TGCAGCGTTGAAACGGGGATCGCCAAAAACATTCAGTACTTC.